This passage covers 11 T cell receptor beta chains from one sample sequenced in a study of glioma-infiltrating T cells (dated by TCRdb to 2016 to 2018). Sequencing relied on an Illumina MiSeq. TCR alpha and beta CDR3 regions were amplified with the iRepertoire nested amplicon-rescue multiplex PCR (arm-PCR) platform from RNA. The public reads were reprocessed in TCRdb via fastp at Q25 and MiXCR, keeping in-frame beta chains. Identical CDR3 proteins give one entry, which carries the most common genes and DNA. Within this sample are a few hundred thousand distinct CDR3 sequences, with 35% to 45% of them counted one time only. The top ten clones comprise 9.5% to 15% of the sample. The source material was glioma tissue, nonneoplastic brain tissue, or PBMCs (not recorded which). These receptors all stem from a human donor with low-grade glioma or glioblastoma, undergoing nonglioma brain surgery, or in good health (not recorded which).

This clonotype was seen only a few times. This chain connects TRBV4-1 to TRBJ2-7; TRBD2 matches at 9 bases. Germline V lookup: CDR1 MGHRA, CDR2 YSYEKL. With 4 bases clipped from V and 4 bases from J, the junction kept 8 bases outside the gene matches. The CDR3 spans 15 residues. The CDR3 DNA follows: TGCGCCAGCAGCCCTCGGGCGGGAGGGGATTACGAGCAGTACTTC. Translating it yields CASSPRAGGDYEQYF.

This clonotype was detected only a few times. J is TRBJ2-5 and V is TRBV4-2; D unclear. Germline lookup yields CDR1 LGHNA and CDR2 YNFKEQ. The CDR3 has 14 amino acids. The V gene lost 0 bases and the J gene lost 7 bases, with 12 bases spanning the gap. CDR3 in amino acids: CASSQDSTIGTQYF. CDR3 nucleotides: TGTGCCAGCAGCCAAGATTCCACGATCGGGACCCAGTACTTC.

The chain carries TRBV5-1 and TRBJ1-1; 8 bases match TRBD1. CDR1 and CDR2 from the germline V gene are SGHRS and YFSETQ. CDR3 length: 15 residues. J lost 5 bases, V lost 4 bases, and 10 bases had no gene match. The CDR3 DNA reads TGCGCCAGCAGCATAGGACAGGGCACGGGGACTGAAGCTTTCTTT. It yields the protein CASSIGQGTGTEAFF.

CDR3 residues: CASSLRGQNTGELFF. The CDR3 nucleotides are TGTGCCAGCAGCTTGCGCGGCCAGAACACCGGGGAGCTGTTTTTT. V gene TRBV11-2 combines with J gene TRBJ2-2; D is uncertain. Germline loops: CDR1 SGHAT, CDR2 FQNNGV. V lost 3 bases to trimming and J lost 1 base, with 9 bases between them. This CDR3 contains 15 residues.

Points on this clonotype: This CDR3 fails to terminate in the conserved phenylalanine or tryptophan, so it likely reflects a read error. Here the CDR3 reads CASMYLLETEAFL. The CDR3, as DNA: TGTGCCAGCATGTACCTCCTTGAGACTGAAGCTTTCCTT. V gene TRBV2 combines with J gene TRBJ1-1; D call uncertain. The CDR3 is 13 amino acids. Looked up from germline, CDR1 is SNHLY and CDR2 is FYNNEI. The germline V and J ends were trimmed by 7 bases and 5 bases, with 14 bases remaining between them.

The chain employs TRBV19 and TRBJ2-1; TRBD1 might be the D (7 bases). V was trimmed by 1 base and J by 7 bases, leaving 17 bases between them. CDR1 is LNHDA, CDR2 SQIVND, per germline (reference sequence). The CDR3 consists of 16 residues. DNA of the CDR3: TGTGCCAGTAGTATAGGGGGGGCAGGGGGTGGGAATGAGCAGTTCTTC. It yields the protein CASSIGGAGGGNEQFF.

On this clonotype itself: One end of the junction varies from germline; a read error may be responsible. This chain links TRBV6-2 or TRBV6-3 with TRBJ2-2; tentatively, D is TRBD2 (5 bases). The CDR3 spans 14 residues. Germline-derived CDR1 and CDR2 are MNHEY and SVGEGT. DNA for the CDR3: TGTGCCAGCAGTTACCCGTCGAACACCGGGGAGCTGTCTTTT. Translation gives CASSYPSNTGELSF.

This clonotype was counted a few times. This chain links TRBV4-2 with TRBJ2-3, with 10 bases identical to TRBD2. Germline V lookup: CDR1 LGHNA, CDR2 YNFKEQ. This CDR3 has 16 residues. The V segment lost 0 bases and the J segment 4 bases; nucleotides outside the gene matches: 4. CDR3 nucleotides: TGTGCCAGCAGCCAAGATCTAGCGGGAGTGGCAGATACGCAGTATTTT. It codes for CASSQDLAGVADTQYF.

There are many counts of this clonotype. The J gene is TRBJ2-3, the V gene TRBV7-2; possible D gene TRBD2, 5 bases. This CDR3 contains 14 residues. CDR1 SGHTA and CDR2 FQGNSA come from the germline V gene. Trimming shortened V by 0 bases and J by 6 bases, and 10 bases separated the two germline ends. For the CDR3, the DNA is TGTGCCAGCAGCTTAGCGCGGTCTAGCGATACGCAGTATTTT. It is translated as CASSLARSSDTQYF.

Comments on this clonotype: An end of the junction does not agree with germline; a read error may underlie this. The chain employs TRBV28 and TRBJ2-5; no clear D. Germline CDR1 and CDR2: MDHEN and SYDVKM. The CDR3 sequence is 13 residues long. In DNA, the CDR3 is TGTGCCAGCAGGAAAAGGATGCAAGAGACCCGGTACTTC. Encoded protein: CASRKRMQETRYF.

Comment on this clonotype: This CDR3 is missing its conserved last phenylalanine or tryptophan, likely due to a read error. It is unclear where the CDR3 begins or ends on the DNA, so no DNA is shown, and the CDR3 is as TCRdb lists it. This chain links TRBV3-1 with TRBJ2-5; the table gives TRBD2 as D, unverified against the DNA. The CDR3 is 13 residues long, counting both termini. CDR1 and CDR2 from the germline V gene are LGHDT and YNNKEL (reference sequence). CDR3 protein: CASSQEAMESPCI.